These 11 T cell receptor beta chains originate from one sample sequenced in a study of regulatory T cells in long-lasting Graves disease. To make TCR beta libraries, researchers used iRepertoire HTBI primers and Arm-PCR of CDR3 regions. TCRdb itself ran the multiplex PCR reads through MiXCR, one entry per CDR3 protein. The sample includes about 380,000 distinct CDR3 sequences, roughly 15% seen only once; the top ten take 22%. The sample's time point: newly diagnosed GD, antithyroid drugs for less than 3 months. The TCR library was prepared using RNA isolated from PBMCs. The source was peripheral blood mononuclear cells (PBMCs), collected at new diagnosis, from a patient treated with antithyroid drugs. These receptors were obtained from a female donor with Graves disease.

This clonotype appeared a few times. CDR3 protein: CASSSTGRLDYGYTF. The DNA for the CDR3 is TGTGCCAGCAGCTCCACGGGGCGTTTAGACTATGGCTACACCTTC. The chain uses TRBV7-3 and TRBJ1-2, with TRBD1 as a possible D gene (5 bases). This CDR3 spans 15 amino acids. Germline V gene lookup returns CDR1 SGHTA and CDR2 FQGTGA. Trimming stripped 4 bases from V and 3 bases from J, with 15 bases between.

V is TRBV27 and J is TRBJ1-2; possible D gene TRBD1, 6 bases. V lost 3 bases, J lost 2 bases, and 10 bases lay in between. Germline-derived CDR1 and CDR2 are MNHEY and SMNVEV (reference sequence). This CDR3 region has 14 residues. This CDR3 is CASSFKGVNYGYTF. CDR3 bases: TGTGCCAGCAGTTTCAAGGGGGTAAACTATGGCTACACCTTC.

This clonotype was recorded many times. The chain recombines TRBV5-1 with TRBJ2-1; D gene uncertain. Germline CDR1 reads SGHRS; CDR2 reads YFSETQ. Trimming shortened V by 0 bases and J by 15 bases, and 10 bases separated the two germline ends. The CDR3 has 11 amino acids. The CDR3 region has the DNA TGCGCCAGCAGCTTGGAGCAGGTTCGGTTCTTC. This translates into CASSLEQVRFF. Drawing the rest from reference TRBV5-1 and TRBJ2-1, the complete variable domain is KAGVTQTPRYLIKTRGQQVTLSCSPISGHRSVSWYQQTPGQGLQFLFEYFSETQRNKGNFPGRFSGRQFSNSRSEMNVSTLELGDSALYLCASSLEQVRFFGPGTRLTVL.

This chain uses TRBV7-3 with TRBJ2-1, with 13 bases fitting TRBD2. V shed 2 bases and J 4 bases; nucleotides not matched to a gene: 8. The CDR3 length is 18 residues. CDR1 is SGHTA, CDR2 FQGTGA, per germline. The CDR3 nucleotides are TGTGCCAGCAGCTTATTCCCGGGGACTAGCGGGAATTACAATGAGCAGTTCTTC. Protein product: CASSLFPGTSGNYNEQFF.

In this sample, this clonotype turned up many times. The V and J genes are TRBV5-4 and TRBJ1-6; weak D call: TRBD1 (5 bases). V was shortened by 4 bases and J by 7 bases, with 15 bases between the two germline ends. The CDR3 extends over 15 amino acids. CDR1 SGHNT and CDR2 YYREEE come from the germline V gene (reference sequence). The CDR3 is CASSPKGSPNSPLHF. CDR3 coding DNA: TGTGCCAGCAGCCCGAAGGGGTCCCCCAATTCACCCCTCCACTTT. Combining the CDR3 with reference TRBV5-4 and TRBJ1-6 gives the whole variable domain ETGVTQSPTHLIKTRGQQVTLRCSSQSGHNTVSWYQQALGQGPQFIFQYYREEENGRGNFPPRFSGLQFPNYSSELNVNALELDDSALYLCASSPKGSPNSPLHFGNGTRLTVT.

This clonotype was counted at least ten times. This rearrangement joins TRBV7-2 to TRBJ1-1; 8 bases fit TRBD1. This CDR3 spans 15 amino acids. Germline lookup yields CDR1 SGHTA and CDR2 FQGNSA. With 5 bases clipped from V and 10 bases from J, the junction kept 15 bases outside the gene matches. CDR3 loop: CASSTRQGRWVRAFF. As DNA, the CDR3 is TGTGCCAGCAGCACACGACAGGGGCGCTGGGTTCGAGCTTTCTTT.

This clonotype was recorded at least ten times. The CDR3 sequence: CASSPDPGYEQYF. CDR3 coding DNA: TGTGCCAGCAGTCCCGACCCGGGCTACGAGCAGTACTTC. The chain couples TRBV27 to TRBJ2-7; D ambiguous. Germline CDR1 is MNHEY and CDR2 is SMNVEV (reference sequence). This CDR3 region has 13 residues. V dropped 5 bases and J dropped 3 bases, with 11 bases sitting between them.

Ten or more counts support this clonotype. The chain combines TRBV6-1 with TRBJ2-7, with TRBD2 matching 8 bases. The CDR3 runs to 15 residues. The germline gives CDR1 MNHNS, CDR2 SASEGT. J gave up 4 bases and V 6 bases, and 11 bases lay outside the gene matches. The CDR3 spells CASSLGGGMKYEQYF. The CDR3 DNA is TGTGCCAGCAGCCTTGGCGGGGGGATGAAGTACGAGCAGTACTTC.

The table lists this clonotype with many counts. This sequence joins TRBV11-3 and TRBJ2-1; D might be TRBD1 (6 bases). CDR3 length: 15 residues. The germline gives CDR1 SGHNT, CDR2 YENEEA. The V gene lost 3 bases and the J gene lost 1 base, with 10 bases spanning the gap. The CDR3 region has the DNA TGTGCCAGCAGCTTCCGACAGGAGTCCTACAATGAGCAGTTCTTC. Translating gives CASSFRQESYNEQFF.

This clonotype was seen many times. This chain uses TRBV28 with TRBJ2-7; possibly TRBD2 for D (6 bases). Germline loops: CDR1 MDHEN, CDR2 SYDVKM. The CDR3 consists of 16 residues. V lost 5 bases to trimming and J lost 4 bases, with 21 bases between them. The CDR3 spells CASSPPWRGRGYEQYF. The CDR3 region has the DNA TGTGCCAGCAGTCCGCCGTGGCGGGGAAGAGGGTACGAGCAGTACTTC.

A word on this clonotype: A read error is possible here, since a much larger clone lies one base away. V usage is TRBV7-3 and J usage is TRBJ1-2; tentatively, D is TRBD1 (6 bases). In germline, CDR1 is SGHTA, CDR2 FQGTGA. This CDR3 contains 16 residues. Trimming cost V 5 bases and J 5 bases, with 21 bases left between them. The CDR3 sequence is CASSQLARDNRYGYTF. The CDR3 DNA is TGTGCCAGCAGCCAACTAGCCCGGGACAATCGGTATGGCTACACCTTC.